One sample yielded the 8 T cell receptor beta chains listed below, sequenced in a study of blood T cell repertoires in COVID-19. Libraries were prepared by immunoSEQ multiplex PCR; TCRdb keeps only in-frame clonotypes and omits some of them. The top ten hold 29% of the sample, which has 150,000 to 180,000 clones, about 79% seen once. Sequencing was done on a sample of peripheral blood. Every receptor here comes from a woman in her fifties or sixties with acute or convalescent COVID-19.

The V gene is TRBV24-1, the J gene TRBJ2-1; TRBD1 might be the D (6 bases). The CDR3 extends over 14 amino acids. Deletions cut 3 bases from V and 10 bases from J, with 15 bases between. Germline lookup yields CDR1 KGHDR and CDR2 SFDVKD. The CDR3 nucleotides are TGTGCCACCAGTGATCCCGGACAGCCTTGGGAGCAGTTCTTC. The encoded protein is CATSDPGQPWEQFF.

The J gene is TRBJ1-5, the V gene TRBV11-2; 7 nucleotides agree with TRBD1. Unmatched junction bases numbered 3, after V lost 1 base and J lost 3 bases. This CDR3 contains 15 residues. Per germline, CDR1 SGHAT and CDR2 FQNNGV. The CDR3 spells CASSLGDSNNQPQHF. Written as DNA, the CDR3 is TGTGCCAGCAGCTTAGGGGACAGCAACAATCAGCCCCAGCATTTT.

The V and J genes are TRBV6-6 and TRBJ1-6; no reliable D call. CDR1 is MNHNY, CDR2 SVGAGI, per germline (reference sequence). The CDR3 has 16 residues. Trimming left V 4 bases short and J 9 bases short, with 19 bases between. CDR3 coding DNA: TGTGCCAGCAGTTCTTTGGGCCCAAGGTCCGGTTCACCCCTCCACTTT. This codes for CASSSLGPRSGSPLHF.

This clone occurred a few times. The chain joins TRBV7-9 to TRBJ2-3; D perhaps matches TRBD1 (6 bases). CDR3 length: 16 residues. CDR1 is SEHNR, CDR2 FQNEAQ, per germline (reference sequence). V was pared by 1 base and J by 5 bases, with 16 bases between. CDR3 coding DNA: TGTGCCAGCAGCTTAGGGGGTTCAGGGGCACAAGATACGCAGTATTTT. It translates to CASSLGGSGAQDTQYF.

The CDR3 loop is CASRPSGGKNYNEQFF. As DNA, the CDR3 is TGTGCCAGTAGACCCAGCGGGGGGAAAAACTACAATGAGCAGTTCTTC. This rearrangement joins TRBV19 to TRBJ2-1; 9 nucleotides match TRBD2. Trimming took 6 bases from V and 3 from J; bases not matched to a gene: 9. CDR3 size: 16 residues. Per germline, CDR1 LNHDA and CDR2 SQIVND (reference sequence).

The rearrangement links TRBV27 to TRBJ2-2, with D possibly being TRBD2 (6 bases). The ends were cut back, 2 bases at V and 1 base at J, with 8 bases in the middle. The CDR3 is made up of 15 amino acids. Germline CDR1 is MNHEY and CDR2 is SMNVEV (reference sequence). The CDR3 DNA is TGTGCCAGCAGTTTAGGGCGGGAGAACACCGGGGAGCTGTTTTTT. Translating gives CASSLGRENTGELFF.

Written as DNA, the CDR3 is TGTGCCAGCAGCGCCCCGAAGCAGGCGCCTAGCACAGATACGCAGTATTTT. Its translation is CASSAPKQAPSTDTQYF. The gene calls are TRBV9 and TRBJ2-3; no reliable D call. CDR1 and CDR2 (germline): SGDLS, YYNGEE. V was cut by 3 bases and J by 0 bases, with 17 bases left in between. The CDR3 spans 17 residues.

The chain is built from TRBV2 and TRBJ2-7; 7 bases are a match to TRBD1. CDR1 and CDR2 from the germline V gene are SNHLY and FYNNEI. V lost 6 bases, J lost 4 bases, and 9 bases stayed unmatched. The CDR3 runs 14 residues. CDR3 DNA: TGTGCCAGCAGAACGACAGGGAACCTTTACGAGCAGTACTTC. This sequence encodes CASRTTGNLYEQYF.